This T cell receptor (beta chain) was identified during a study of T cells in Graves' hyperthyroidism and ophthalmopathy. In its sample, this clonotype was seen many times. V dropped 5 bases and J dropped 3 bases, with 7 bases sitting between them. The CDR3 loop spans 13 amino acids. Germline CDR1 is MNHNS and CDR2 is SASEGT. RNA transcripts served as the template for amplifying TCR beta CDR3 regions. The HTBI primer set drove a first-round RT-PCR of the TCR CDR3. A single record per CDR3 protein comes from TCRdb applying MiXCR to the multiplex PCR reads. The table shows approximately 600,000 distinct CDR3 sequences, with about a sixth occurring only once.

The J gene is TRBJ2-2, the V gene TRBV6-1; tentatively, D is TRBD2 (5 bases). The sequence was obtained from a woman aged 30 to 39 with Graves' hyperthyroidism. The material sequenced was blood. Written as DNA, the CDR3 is TGTGCCAGCAGTAGCGGTTACACCGGGGAGCTGTTTTTT. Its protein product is CASSSGYTGELFF.